A single sample is the source of the 3 T cell receptor beta chains below, sequenced in a study of OX40 agonist ivuxolimab in advanced cancers. Method: immunoSEQ multiplex PCR; TCRdb's copy keeps in-frame clones and lacks some. This table holds tens of thousands of clones, roughly nine tenths found once. Sample: CD4+ or CD8+ T cells sorted from blood, taken in a trial of the OX40 agonist ivuxolimab. The receptor set was obtained from an adult with an advanced solid tumor such as melanoma, head and neck, liver or kidney cancer.

The chain has TRBV7-3 and TRBJ2-3; 9 bases are shared with TRBD1. CDR1 and CDR2 (germline): SGHTA, FQGTGA. The CDR3 is made up of 14 amino acids. Losses at the gene ends were 5 bases for V and 5 bases for J; bases not matched to a gene: 5. CDR3 sequence reads: CASSRNRGQDTQYF. In nucleotides, the CDR3 is TGTGCCAGCAGCAGGAACAGGGGGCAAGATACGCAGTATTTT. The entire variable domain, with the rest obtained from reference TRBV7-3 and TRBJ2-3, is as follows: GAGVSQTPSNKVTEKGKYVELRCDPISGHTALYWYRQSLGQGPEFLIYFQGTGAADDSGLPNDRFFAVRPEGSVSTLKIQRTERGDSAVYLCASSRNRGQDTQYFGPGTRLTVL.

This rearrangement joins TRBV12-5 to TRBJ2-5; D is undetermined. Trimming stripped 6 bases from V and 5 bases from J, with 4 bases between. The CDR3 covers 10 residues. Germline V CDR1 and CDR2: LGHNT, FRNRAP. CDR3 coding DNA: TGTGCTAGTGGGTGGGAGACCCAGTACTTC. It encodes CASGWETQYF.

The rearrangement joins TRBV7-3 to TRBJ2-3; TRBD1 matches 11 bases. Per germline, CDR1 SGHTA and CDR2 FQGTGA. V dropped 5 bases and J dropped 5; count of bases not matched to a gene: 3. The CDR3 contains 14 residues. The CDR3 DNA follows: TGTGCCAGCAGCGGACAGGGGGCGGTAGATACGCAGTATTTT. Translated, it gives CASSGQGAVDTQYF.